Described below is a single T cell receptor beta chain sequence and its context. What antigen it recognizes has not been identified. Per-nucleotide qualities are absent, and no much larger clonotype sits a single base away. Trimming removed 4 bases from V and 1 base from J; the gene matches leave 12 bases unexplained. The CDR3 spans 17 residues, from the cysteine through the phenylalanine. Only the CDR3 region is kept as DNA, spanning 51 bases read in frame from base 1. The germline V gene provides CDR1 SGHRS and CDR2 YFSETQ. The data originate from a study of shared clonotypes between healthy human individuals (dated by TCRdb to 2020 to 2021). As for the study more broadly: The cohort included a few men and a couple of women between 18 and 49 years of age. Libraries were prepared and TCR repertoires were sequenced by different laboratories using diverse techniques, in order to increase sequencing depth and limit assay-specific biases. Blood TCR repertoires of a handful of healthy adults were deeply sequenced to estimate repertoire size and the extent of clonotype sharing between individuals. Per donor, three plates each were used for CD4 naive and CD4 memory, two for CD8 naive, and one for CD8 memory. Leukapheresis yielded between about 0.94 and 9.5 billion PBMCs per donor.

For the CD8 naive samples, CD45RO-negative cells were positively selected for CCR7, yielding a CD45RA+CCR7+ population from which TemRA cells were excluded. Healthy HIV-negative adults with no recently reported acute infections or vaccinations were included as donors. Every donor was a Caucasian adult residing in Nashville, Tennessee, USA. Blood was obtained by leukapheresis, after which PBMCs were separated by Ficoll-Histopaque density gradient centrifugation and cryopreserved in liquid nitrogen vapor phase. Analytical flow cytometry was used to check the purity and quantity of each magnetically sorted T cell population. From each sorted fraction, genomic DNA was isolated and quantified by UV absorbance on a Nanodrop 2000c. TCR CDR3 regions were amplified from genomic DNA by multiplex PCR using the deep immunoSEQ assay. Genomic DNA extracted from each cell subset was distributed evenly over all wells of several immunoSEQ 96-well plates, and each plate served as one replicate. For sorted subsets, 200 ng of genomic DNA, equivalent to roughly 30,000 T cell genomes, went into each replicate PCR. Purified libraries were quantified with a Qubit 3.0 fluorometer, sized on a Bioanalyzer 2100, and re-quantified with the KAPA Library Quantification kit. Each immunoSEQ 96-well plate was sequenced on its own single-read 150-cycle Illumina NextSeq 550 flow cell. Turning to the authors' computational methods: Because the immunoSEQ output held only junctional sequences and lacked quality scores, the filtering could not match the filtering applied to full-length reads. Sequences were annotated with PyIR, a Python wrapper for IgBLAST v1.9, and V/J genes and CDR3 were assigned using IMGT germline references. Reads with weak V/J assignments (E-value above 1e-6), missing CDR3, stop codons, out-of-frame junctions, or ambiguous translated residues were removed. A V3J clonotype was defined by an identical inferred V gene, J gene, and CDR3 amino acid sequence. Percentage overlap between repertoires was calculated by dividing the number of shared unique clonotypes by the size of the smaller repertoire. Richness of each repertoire was evaluated using RTK rarefaction, the Chao1 estimator, and Recon v2.1 estimates of unobserved clonotypes. For all TCRbeta clonotypes obtained by the gDNA method from a few donors, generation probabilities were computed with OLGA. TCRdb re-hosts the immuneACCESS table, in-frame sequences only. Its copies lack some clones; in the studies checked, an unresolved V gene accounts for under half of them, and the cause for the rest is not known. V, J and clone size reflect that table, while D and trimming were determined from the DNA. The sample has about 2 million clones on record, about 94% of them singletons. Around 1.1% of the sample rests with the top ten.

Beyond this particular receptor, the publication reports: Sampling was restricted to blood, and TCR repertoires in tissue are likely to differ from TCR repertoires in blood. Compared with non-shared clonotypes, the clonotypes found in all four sorted-subset donors had higher generation probabilities. Because the study included only a small number of donors, the genetic and exposure-history diversity represented was limited. Pairwise subsampling indicated that sequencing depth was expected to affect the degree of clonotype sharing among donors. Naive subsets generally had larger estimated clonotype richness than memory subsets did. Rarefaction of sorted-subset datasets indicated incomplete sequencing despite the large sequencing depth. Sharing across a few donors was observed for around 4.8% of naive CD4, 3% to 3.5% of naive CD8, roughly 2.4% of memory CD4, and about 0.38% of memory CD8 clonotypes.

Sequencing used naive CD8+ T cells sorted from blood. The cell subset or site label here, explained by the study, means: CD45RA+CCR7+. The clonotype comes from a man younger than 30 in good health. The V gene is TRBV5-1 and the J gene is TRBJ1-1; 8 central nucleotides agree with TRBD1. The CDR3 protein: CASSNTRQGMGNTEAFF. The nucleotide sequence is TGCGCCAGCAGCAACACTCGACAGGGGATGGGGAACACTGAAGCTTTCTTT.